The clone carrying this T cell receptor (beta chain) was detected only a few times. Its matching antigen is unknown. The sample belongs to a study of blood T cells in healthy people across ages. Germline CDR1 reads KGHDR; CDR2 reads SFDVKD. CDR3 length: 13 residues. V was shortened by 4 bases and J by 8 bases, with 11 bases between the two germline ends. With a J-beta primer mix and a sample-barcoded 5' primer, a second PCR ran roughly 6 to 11 cycles. One entry per CDR3 protein results from TCRdb running MiXCR on the 5' RACE reads. The sample has roughly 2 million distinct CDR3 sequences, roughly 49% seen once. The study's findings and limits: Whereas aged donors had fewer naive CD4+ cells, long-lived donors had more of them and higher diversity. Naive T cell percentage showed a strong correlation with the diversity of TCR beta.

The receptor was isolated from a woman in her thirties or forties in good health. The genes are TRBV24-1 and TRBJ2-1; D could derive from TRBD1 or TRBD2 (6 bases each). Sequenced input: blood. The CDR3: CATSDPRGDEQFF. CDR3 nucleotide sequence: TGTGCCACCAGTGACCCAAGGGGGGATGAGCAGTTCTTC.